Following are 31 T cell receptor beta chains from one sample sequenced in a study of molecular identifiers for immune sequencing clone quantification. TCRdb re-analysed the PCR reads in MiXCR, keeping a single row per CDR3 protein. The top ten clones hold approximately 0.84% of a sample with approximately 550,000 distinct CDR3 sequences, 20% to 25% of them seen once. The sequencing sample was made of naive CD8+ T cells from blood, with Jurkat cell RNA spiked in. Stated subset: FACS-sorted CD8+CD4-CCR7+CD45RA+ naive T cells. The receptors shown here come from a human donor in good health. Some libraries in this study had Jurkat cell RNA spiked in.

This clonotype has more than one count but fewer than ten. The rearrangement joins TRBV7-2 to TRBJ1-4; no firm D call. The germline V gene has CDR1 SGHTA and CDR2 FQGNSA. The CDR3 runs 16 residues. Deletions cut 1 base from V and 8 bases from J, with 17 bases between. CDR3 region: CASSLDQISGWEKLFF. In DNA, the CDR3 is TGTGCCAGCAGCTTAGATCAGATTTCGGGATGGGAAAAACTGTTTTTT.

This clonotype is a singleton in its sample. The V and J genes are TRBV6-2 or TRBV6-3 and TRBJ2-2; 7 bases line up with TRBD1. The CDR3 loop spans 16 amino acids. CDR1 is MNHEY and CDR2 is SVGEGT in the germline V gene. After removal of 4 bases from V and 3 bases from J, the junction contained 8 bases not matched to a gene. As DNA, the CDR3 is TGTGCCAGCAGTTCGTCAAGGGGGCGGGACACCGGGGAGCTGTTTTTT. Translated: CASSSSRGRDTGELFF.

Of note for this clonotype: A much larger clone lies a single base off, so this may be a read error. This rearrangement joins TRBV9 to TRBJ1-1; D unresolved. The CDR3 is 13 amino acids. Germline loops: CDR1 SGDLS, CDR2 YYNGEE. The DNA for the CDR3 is TGTGCCAGCAGCGTGGTTTCGAACACTGGAGCTTTCTTT. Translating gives CASSVVSNTGAFF.

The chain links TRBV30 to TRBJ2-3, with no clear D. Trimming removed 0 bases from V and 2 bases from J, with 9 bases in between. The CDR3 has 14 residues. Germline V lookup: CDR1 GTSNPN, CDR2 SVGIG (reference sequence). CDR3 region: CAWSVRGYTDTQYF. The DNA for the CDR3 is TGTGCCTGGAGTGTACGCGGCTACACAGATACGCAGTATTTT.

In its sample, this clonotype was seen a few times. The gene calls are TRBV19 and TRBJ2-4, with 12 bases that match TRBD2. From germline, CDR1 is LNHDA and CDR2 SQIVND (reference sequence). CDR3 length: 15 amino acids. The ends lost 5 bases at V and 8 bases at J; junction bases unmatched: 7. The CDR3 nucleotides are TGTGCCAGTAGTGTCACGACTAGCGGGAGCGACATTCAGTACTTC. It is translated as CASSVTTSGSDIQYF. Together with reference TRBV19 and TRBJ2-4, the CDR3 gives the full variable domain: DGGITQSPKYLFRKEGQNVTLSCEQNLNHDAMYWYRQDPGQGLRLIYYSQIVNDFQKGDIAEGYSVSREKKESFPLTVTSAQKNPTAFYLCASSVTTSGSDIQYFGAGTRLSVL.

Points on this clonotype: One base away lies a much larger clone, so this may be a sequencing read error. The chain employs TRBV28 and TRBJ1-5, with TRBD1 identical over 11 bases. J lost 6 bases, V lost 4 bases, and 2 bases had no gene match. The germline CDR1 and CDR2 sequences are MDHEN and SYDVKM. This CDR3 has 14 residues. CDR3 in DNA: TGTGCCAGCAGTTACGGACAGGGGGCTCAGCCCCAGCATTTT. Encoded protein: CASSYGQGAQPQHF. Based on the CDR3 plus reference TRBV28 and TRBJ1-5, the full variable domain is DVKVTQSSRYLVKRTGEKVFLECVQDMDHENMFWYRQDPGLGLRLIYFSYDVKMKEKGDIPEGYSVSREKKERFSLILESASTNQTSMYLCASSYGQGAQPQHFGDGTRLSIL.

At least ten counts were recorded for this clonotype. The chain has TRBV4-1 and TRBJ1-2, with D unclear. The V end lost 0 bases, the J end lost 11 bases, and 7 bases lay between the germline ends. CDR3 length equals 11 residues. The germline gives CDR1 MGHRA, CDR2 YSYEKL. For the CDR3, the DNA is TGCGCCAGCAGCCAAGATTTATTTTACACCTTC. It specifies CASSQDLFYTF.

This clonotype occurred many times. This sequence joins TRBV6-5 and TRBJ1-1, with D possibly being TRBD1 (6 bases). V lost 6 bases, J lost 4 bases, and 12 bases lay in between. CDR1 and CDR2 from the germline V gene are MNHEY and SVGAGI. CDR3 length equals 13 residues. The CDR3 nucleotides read TGTGCCAGCAGGCCCAGGGGAGTCACTGAAGCTTTCTTT. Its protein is CASRPRGVTEAFF.

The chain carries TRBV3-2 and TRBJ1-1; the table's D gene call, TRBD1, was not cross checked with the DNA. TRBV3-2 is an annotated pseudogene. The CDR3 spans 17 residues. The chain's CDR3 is CASSQVDRGGWETEAFF. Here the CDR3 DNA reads TGTGCCAGCAGCCAAGTGGACAGGGGAGGCTGGGAGACTGAAGCTTTCTTT.

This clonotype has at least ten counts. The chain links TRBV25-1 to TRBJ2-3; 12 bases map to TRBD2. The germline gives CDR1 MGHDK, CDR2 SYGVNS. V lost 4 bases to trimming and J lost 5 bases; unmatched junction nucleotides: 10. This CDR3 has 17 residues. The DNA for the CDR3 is TGTGCCAGCAGTGCCAACCCTAGCGGGGGGGTTCTAGATACGCAGTATTTT. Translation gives CASSANPSGGVLDTQYF.

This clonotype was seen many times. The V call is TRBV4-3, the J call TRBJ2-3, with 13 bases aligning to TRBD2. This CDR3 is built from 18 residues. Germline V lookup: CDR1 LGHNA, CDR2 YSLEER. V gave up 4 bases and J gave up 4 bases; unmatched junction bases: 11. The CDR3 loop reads CASSPWTSGGPGADTQYF. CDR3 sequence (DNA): TGCGCCAGCAGCCCGTGGACTAGCGGGGGTCCCGGGGCAGATACGCAGTATTTT.

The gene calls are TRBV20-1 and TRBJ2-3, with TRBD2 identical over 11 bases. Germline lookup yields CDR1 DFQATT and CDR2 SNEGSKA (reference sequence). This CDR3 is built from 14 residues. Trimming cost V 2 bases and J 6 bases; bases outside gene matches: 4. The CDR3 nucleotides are TGCAGTGCTAGAAAGGGACTAGCGGCTGATACGCAGTATTTT. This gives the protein CSARKGLAADTQYF.

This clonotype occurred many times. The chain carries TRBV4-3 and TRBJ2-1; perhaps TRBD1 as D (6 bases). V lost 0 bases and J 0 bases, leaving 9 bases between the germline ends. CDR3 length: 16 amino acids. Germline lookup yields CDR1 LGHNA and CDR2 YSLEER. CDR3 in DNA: TGCGCCAGCAGCCAAGATCAGGGGAGCTCCTACAATGAGCAGTTCTTC. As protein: CASSQDQGSSYNEQFF.

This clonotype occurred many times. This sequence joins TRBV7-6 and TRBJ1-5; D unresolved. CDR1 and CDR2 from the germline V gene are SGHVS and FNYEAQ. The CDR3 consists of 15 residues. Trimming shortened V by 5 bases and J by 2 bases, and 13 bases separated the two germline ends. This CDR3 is CASSAGLGGNQPQHF. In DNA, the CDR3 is TGTGCCAGCAGCGCCGGCCTGGGAGGCAATCAGCCCCAGCATTTT.

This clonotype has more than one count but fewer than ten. The CDR3 loop is CASRGRVAGEGQGRETQYF. The CDR3, as DNA: TGTGCCAGCAGGGGCCGTGTTGCGGGTGAGGGACAGGGGAGAGAGACCCAGTACTTC. The V and J genes are TRBV12-3 or TRBV12-4 and TRBJ2-5, with 10 bases matching TRBD1. The CDR3 totals 19 residues. The junction had 20 bases not matched to a gene; V was cut back by 6 bases and J by 4 bases.

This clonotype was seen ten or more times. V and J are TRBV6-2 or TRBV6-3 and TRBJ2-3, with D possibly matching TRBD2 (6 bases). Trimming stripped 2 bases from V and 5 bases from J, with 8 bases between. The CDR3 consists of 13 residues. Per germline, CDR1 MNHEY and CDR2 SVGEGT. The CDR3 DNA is TGTGCCAGCAGTTACAACGGGGGAGATACGCAGTATTTT. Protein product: CASSYNGGDTQYF.

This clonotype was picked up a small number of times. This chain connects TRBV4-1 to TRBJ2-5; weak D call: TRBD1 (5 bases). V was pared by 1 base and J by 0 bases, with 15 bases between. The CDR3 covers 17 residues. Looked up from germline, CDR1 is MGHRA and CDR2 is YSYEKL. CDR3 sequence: CASSQGGWGSYQETQYF. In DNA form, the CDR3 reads TGCGCCAGCAGCCAAGGGGGCTGGGGCTCGTACCAAGAGACCCAGTACTTC.

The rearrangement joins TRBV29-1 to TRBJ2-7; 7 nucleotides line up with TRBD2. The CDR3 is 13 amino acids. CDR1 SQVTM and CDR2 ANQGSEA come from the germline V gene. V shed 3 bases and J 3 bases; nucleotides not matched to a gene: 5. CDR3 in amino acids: CSVELAEDYEQYF. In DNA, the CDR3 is TGCAGCGTTGAGCTAGCGGAGGACTACGAGCAGTACTTC.

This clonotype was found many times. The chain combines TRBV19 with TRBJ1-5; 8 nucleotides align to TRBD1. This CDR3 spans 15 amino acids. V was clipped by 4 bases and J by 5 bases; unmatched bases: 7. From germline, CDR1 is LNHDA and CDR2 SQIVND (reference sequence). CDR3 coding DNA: TGTGCCAGTAGTACAGGCACCAGGGGGCATCAGCCCCAGCATTTT. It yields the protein CASSTGTRGHQPQHF.

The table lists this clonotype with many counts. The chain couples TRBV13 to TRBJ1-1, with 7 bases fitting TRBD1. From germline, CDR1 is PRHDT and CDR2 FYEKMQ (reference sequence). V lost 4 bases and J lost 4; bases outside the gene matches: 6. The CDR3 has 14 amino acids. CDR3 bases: TGTGCCAGCAGCTCGACATCAGGGGGCACTGAAGCTTTCTTT. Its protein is CASSSTSGGTEAFF.

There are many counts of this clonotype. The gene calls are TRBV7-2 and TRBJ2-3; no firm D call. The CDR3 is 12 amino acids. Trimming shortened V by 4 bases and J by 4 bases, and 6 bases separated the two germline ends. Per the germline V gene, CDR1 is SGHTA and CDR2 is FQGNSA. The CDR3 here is CASSSVSDTQYF. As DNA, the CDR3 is TGTGCCAGCAGCTCCGTATCAGATACGCAGTATTTT.

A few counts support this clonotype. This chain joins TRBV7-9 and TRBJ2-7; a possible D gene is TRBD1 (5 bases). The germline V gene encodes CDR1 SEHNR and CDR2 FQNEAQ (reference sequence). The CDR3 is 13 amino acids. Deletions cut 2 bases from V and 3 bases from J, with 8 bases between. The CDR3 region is CASSLSGYYEQYF. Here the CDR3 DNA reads TGTGCCAGCAGCTTATCAGGGTACTACGAGCAGTACTTC.

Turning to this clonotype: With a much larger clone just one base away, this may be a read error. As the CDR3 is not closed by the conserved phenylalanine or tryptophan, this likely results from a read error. The CDR3 loop is CASSSTASYEQYS. As DNA, the CDR3 is TGCGCCAGCAGCTCGACAGCCTCCTACGAGCAGTACTCC. The chain carries TRBV5-1 and TRBJ2-7, with D possibly TRBD1 on 5 matching bases. There are 13 residues in the CDR3. Germline lookup yields CDR1 SGHRS and CDR2 YFSETQ. The V gene lost 3 bases and the J gene lost 0 bases, with 7 bases spanning the gap.

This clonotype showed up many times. The CDR3 DNA reads TGTGCCAGCAGTTTACAGGGAACTTCAGATACGCAGTATTTT. Translation: CASSLQGTSDTQYF. V is TRBV27 and J is TRBJ2-3, with a weak D call TRBD1 (5 bases). The CDR3 is 14 amino acids. Germline lookup yields CDR1 MNHEY and CDR2 SMNVEV (reference sequence). Trimming cost V 2 bases and J 4 bases, with 10 bases left between them.

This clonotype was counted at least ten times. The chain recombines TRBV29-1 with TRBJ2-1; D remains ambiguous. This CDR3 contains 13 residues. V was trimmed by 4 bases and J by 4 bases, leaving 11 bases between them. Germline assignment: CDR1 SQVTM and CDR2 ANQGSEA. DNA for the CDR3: TGCAGCGTTGGGGCAGCAAATTACAATGAGCAGTTCTTC. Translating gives CSVGAANYNEQFF.

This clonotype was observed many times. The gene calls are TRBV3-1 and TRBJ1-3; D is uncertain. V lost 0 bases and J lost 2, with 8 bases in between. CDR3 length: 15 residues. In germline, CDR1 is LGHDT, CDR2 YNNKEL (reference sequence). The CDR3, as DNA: TGTGCCAGCAGCCAAGATCCCAACCCTGGAAACACCATATATTTT. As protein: CASSQDPNPGNTIYF.

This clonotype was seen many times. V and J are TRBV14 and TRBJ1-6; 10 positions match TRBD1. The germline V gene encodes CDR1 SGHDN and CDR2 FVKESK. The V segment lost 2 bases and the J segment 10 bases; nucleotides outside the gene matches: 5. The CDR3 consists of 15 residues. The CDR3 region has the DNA TGTGCCAGCAGCCAAATGACAGGGGGCGAATCACCCCTCCACTTT. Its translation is CASSQMTGGESPLHF. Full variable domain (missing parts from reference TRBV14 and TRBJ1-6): EAGVTQFPSHSVIEKGQTVTLRCDPISGHDNLYWYRRVMGKEIKFLLHFVKESKQDESGMPNNRFLAERTGGTYSTLKVQPAELEDSGVYFCASSQMTGGESPLHFGNGTRLTVT.

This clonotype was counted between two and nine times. The CDR3 protein is CAISEGSGTYEQYF. The CDR3 DNA is TGTGCCATCAGTGAAGGTAGCGGCACCTACGAGCAGTACTTC. The chain is built from TRBV10-3 and TRBJ2-7; possible D gene TRBD2, 6 bases. The CDR3 runs to 14 residues. Germline V gene lookup returns CDR1 ENHRY and CDR2 SYGVKD. Deletions cut 3 bases from V and 2 bases from J, with 11 bases between.

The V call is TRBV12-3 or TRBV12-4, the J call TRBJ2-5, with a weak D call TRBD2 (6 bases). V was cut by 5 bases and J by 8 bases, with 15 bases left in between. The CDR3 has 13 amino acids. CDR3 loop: CASSPGLRTTQYF. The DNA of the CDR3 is TGTGCCAGCAGTCCGGGACTGAGAACAACCCAGTACTTC.

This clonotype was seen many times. Written as DNA, the CDR3 is TGTGCCAGCAGTTCTCGGAGGGCCCCCGGGGAGCTGTTTTTT. Translation: CASSSRRAPGELFF. The chain couples TRBV28 to TRBJ2-2; tentatively, D is TRBD2 (6 bases). The CDR3 has 14 residues. V lost 4 bases, J lost 6 bases, and 12 bases lay in between. CDR1 is MDHEN and CDR2 is SYDVKM in the germline V gene. Using reference TRBV28 and TRBJ2-2 for the parts outside the CDR3, the full variable domain is DVKVTQSSRYLVKRTGEKVFLECVQDMDHENMFWYRQDPGLGLRLIYFSYDVKMKEKGDIPEGYSVSREKKERFSLILESASTNQTSMYLCASSSRRAPGELFFGEGSRLTVL.

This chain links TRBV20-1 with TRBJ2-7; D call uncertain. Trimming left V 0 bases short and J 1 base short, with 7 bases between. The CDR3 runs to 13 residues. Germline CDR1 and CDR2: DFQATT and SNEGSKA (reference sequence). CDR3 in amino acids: CSARERASYEQYF. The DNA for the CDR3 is TGCAGTGCTAGAGAACGGGCTTCCTACGAGCAGTACTTC.